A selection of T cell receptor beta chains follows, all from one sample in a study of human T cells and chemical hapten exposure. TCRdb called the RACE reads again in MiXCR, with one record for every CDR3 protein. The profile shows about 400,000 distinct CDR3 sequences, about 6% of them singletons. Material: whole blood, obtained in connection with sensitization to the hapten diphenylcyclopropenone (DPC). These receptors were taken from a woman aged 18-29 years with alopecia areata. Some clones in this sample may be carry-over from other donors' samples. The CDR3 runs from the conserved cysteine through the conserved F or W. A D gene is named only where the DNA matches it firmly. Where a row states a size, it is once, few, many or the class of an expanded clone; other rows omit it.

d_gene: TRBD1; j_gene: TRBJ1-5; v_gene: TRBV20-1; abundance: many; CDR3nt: TGCAGTGCTAGAGGGCGGGACAGGGGTTCGAGACAGCCCCAGCATTTT; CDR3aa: CSARGRDRGSRQPQHF
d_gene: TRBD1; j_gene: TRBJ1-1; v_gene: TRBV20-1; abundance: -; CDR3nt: TGCAGTCCAGATACAGGGGGCACTGAAGCTTTCTTT; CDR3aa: CSPDTGGTEAFF
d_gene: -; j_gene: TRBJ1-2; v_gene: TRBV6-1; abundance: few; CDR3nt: TGTGCCAGCAGTGAAGCCCGGGGACCCTCTATTTATGGCTACACCTTC; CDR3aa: CASSEARGPSIYGYTF
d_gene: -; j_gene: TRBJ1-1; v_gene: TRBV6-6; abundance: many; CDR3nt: TGTGCCAGCAGCTCTTTGGGGGGCCTGAACACTGAAGCTTTCTTT; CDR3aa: CASSSLGGLNTEAFF
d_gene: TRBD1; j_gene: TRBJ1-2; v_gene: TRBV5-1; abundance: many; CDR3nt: TGCGCCAGCAGCTCGGGGACAGGGGCCGTGCCTAGGGGCTACACCTTC; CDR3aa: CASSSGTGAVPRGYTF
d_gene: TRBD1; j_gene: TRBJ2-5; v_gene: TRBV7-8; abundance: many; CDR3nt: TGTGCCAGCAGCGTGGACAGGGGATATACAGAGACCCAGTACTTC; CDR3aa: CASSVDRGYTETQYF
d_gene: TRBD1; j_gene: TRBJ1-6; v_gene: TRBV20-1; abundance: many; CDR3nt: TGCAGTGCTGGACAGGGTTGGAATTCACCCCTCCACTTT; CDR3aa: CSAGQGWNSPLHF
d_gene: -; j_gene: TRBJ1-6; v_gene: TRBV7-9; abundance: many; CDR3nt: TGTGCCAGCAGCCCCCTTACTAATTCACCCCTCCACTTT; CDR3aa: CASSPLTNSPLHF
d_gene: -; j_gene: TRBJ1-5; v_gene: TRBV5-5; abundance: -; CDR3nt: TGTGCCAGCAGCCGTACAGGGATCTATAGCAATCAGCCCCAGCATTTT; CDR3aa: CASSRTGIYSNQPQHF
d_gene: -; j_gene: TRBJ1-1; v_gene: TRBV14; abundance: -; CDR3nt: TGTGCCAGCAGCCAAGAGGCCCATGAAGCTTTCTTT; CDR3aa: CASSQEAHEAFF
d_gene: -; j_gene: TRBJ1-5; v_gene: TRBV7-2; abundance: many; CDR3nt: TGTGCCAGCAGCTTACGATCACCCCCAGCGCAGCCCCAGCATTTT; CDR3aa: CASSLRSPPAQPQHF
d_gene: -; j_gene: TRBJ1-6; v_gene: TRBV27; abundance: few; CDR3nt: TGTGCCAGCAGTTTAGTTCGAGGGGATAATTCACCCCTCCACTTT; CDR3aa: CASSLVRGDNSPLHF
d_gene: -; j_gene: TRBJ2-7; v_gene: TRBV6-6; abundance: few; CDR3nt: TGTGCCAGCAGTCAACGACCAGGTTCGGGGGAGGAGCAGTACTTC; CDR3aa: CASSQRPGSGEEQYF
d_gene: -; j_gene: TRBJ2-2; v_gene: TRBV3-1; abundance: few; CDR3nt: TGTGCCAGCAGCCAAGAATATGGGACCGGGGAGCTGTTTTTT; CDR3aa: CASSQEYGTGELFF
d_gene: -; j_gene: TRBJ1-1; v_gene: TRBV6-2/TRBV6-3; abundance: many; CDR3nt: TGTGCCAGCAGTTACGCAGCTTTGGGTGAAGCTTTCTTT; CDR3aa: CASSYAALGEAFF
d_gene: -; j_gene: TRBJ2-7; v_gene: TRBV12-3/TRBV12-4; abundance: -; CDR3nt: TGTGCCAGCAGTTTCGACAGTCTAAACGAGCAGTACTTC; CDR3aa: CASSFDSLNEQYF
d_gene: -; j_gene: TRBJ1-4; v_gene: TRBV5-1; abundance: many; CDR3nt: TGCGCCAGCAGCCGCGACGGTGCAACTAATGAAAAACTGTTTTTT; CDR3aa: CASSRDGATNEKLFF
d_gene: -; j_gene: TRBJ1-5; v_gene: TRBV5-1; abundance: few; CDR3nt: TGCGCCAGCAGCTTGCCAGGCACCGGGAGGGAAAGGGATCAGCCCCAGCATTTT; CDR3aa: CASSLPGTGRERDQPQHF
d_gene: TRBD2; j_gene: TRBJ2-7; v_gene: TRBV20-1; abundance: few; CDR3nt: TGCAGTGCCAGAATAGCGGGGGTTTACGAGCAGTACTTC; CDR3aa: CSARIAGVYEQYF
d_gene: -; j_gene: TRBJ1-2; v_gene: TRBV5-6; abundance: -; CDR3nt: TGTGCCAGCAGACAGTCCGGACAGTACTATGGCTACACCTTC; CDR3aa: CASRQSGQYYGYTF
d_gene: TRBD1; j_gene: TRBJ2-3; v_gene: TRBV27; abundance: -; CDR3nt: TGTGCCACCCGGGACAGGGGCCACACAGATACGCAGTATTTT; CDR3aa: CATRDRGHTDTQYF
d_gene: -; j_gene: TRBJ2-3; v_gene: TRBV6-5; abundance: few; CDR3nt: TGTGCCAGCAGAACCGCCTCCGGCACAGATACGCAGTATTTT; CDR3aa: CASRTASGTDTQYF
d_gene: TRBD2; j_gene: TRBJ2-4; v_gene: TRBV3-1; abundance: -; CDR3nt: TGTGCCAGCAGCCTTCGACTAGCAGAAAACATTCAGTACTTC; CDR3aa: CASSLRLAENIQYF
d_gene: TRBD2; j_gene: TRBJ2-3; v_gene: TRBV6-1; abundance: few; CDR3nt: TGTGCCAGCAGTCCAGTCCGGGGACTAGCAGTCGGTGATACGCAGTATTTT; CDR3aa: CASSPVRGLAVGDTQYF
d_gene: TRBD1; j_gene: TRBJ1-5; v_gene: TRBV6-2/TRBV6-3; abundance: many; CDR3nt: TGTGCCAGCAGTTGGACAGGGAATCAGCCCCAGCATTTT; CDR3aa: CASSWTGNQPQHF
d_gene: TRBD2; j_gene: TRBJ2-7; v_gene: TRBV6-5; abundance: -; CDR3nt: TGTGCCAGCAGTCCTAGCGGGGGGAAGACCTACGAGCAGTACTTC; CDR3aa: CASSPSGGKTYEQYF
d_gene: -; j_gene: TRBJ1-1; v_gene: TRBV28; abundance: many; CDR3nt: TGTGCCAGCAGCCTCCCCCAGGAGATGAACACTGAAGCTTTCTTT; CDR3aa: CASSLPQEMNTEAFF
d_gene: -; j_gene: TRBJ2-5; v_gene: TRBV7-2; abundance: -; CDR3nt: TGTGCCAGCTGGGGAGGGGGCGAGACCCAGTACTTC; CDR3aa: CASWGGGETQYF
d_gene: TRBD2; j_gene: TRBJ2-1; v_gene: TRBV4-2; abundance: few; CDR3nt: TGTGCCAGCAGCCAAGTCCTAGCGGGGGCCTCCGGTGAGCAGTTCTTC; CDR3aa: CASSQVLAGASGEQFF
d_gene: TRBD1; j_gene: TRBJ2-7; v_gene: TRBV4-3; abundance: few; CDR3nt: TGCGCCAGCAGCCAAGAGGGGGCAGGGGGATACTACGAGCAGTACTTC; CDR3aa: CASSQEGAGGYYEQYF
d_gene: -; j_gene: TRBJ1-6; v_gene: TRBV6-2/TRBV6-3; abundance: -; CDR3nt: TGTGCCAGCGGGAGACAGAAAAATTCACCCCTCCACTTT; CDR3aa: CASGRQKNSPLHF
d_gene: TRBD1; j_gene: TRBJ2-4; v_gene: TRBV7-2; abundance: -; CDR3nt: TGTGCCAGCAGCTCGAACGGACAGGGCGGCATTCAGTACTTC; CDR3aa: CASSSNGQGGIQYF
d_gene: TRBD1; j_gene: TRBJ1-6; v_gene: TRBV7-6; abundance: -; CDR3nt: TGTGCCAGCAGCACGGACAGGGCCAATTCACCCCTCCACTTT; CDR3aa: CASSTDRANSPLHF
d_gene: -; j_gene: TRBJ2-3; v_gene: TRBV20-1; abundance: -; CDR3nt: TGCAGTGCTAGGAGAAGGAGTAAAGGGAGCACAGATACGCAGTATTTT; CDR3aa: CSARRRSKGSTDTQYF
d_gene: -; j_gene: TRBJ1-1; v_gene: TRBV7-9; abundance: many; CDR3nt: TGTGCCAGCACCGCCGTAGAAGGTGAAGCTTTCTTT; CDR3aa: CASTAVEGEAFF
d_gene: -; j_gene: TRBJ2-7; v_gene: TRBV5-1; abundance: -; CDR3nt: TGCGCCAGCAGCCGGGGGGCAGACGTCTACGAGCAGTACTTC; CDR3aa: CASSRGADVYEQYF
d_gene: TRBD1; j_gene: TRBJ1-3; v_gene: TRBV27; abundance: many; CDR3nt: TGTGCCAGCAGTCCCCAGACAGGGGCTAGAGCAAAGAGAAACACCATATATTTT; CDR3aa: CASSPQTGARAKRNTIYF
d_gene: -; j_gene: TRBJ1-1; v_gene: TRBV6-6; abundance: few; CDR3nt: TGTGCCAGCAACTTTGAGAGGGGCACTGAAGCTTTCTTT; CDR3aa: CASNFERGTEAFF